This TCR beta chain derives from a study of technical replicates of blood from several donors. In this sample, this clone turned up once. From germline, CDR1 is SGHDT and CDR2 YYEEEE. The ends lost 0 bases at V and 4 bases at J; junction bases unmatched: 4. The CDR3 is 15 residues long. Repertoires were generated with immunoSEQ multiplex PCR, while TCRdb's copy carries only in-frame clones and drops some. The data hold 75,000 to 100,000 clones, with roughly 96% observed a single time. The receptor comes from a human donor in good health. The rearrangement links TRBV5-6 to TRBJ2-1; TRBD2 aligns across 7 bases. The sample comprised T cells isolated from PBMCs. Written as DNA, the CDR3 is TGTGCCAGCAGCTTGGGTGCGGGAGTATACAATGAGCAGTTCTTC. Translating gives CASSLGAGVYNEQFF.